This T cell receptor (beta chain) was identified in a study of blood T cell repertoires in COVID-19. This table comes from immunoSEQ multiplex PCR, and its TCRdb copy is limited to in-frame clones, with some not included. The sample includes 150,000 or so clones, over 65% of them seen just once. Germline V lookup: CDR1 GTSNPN, CDR2 SVGIG (reference sequence). The CDR3 is made up of 14 amino acids. Trimming cost V 0 bases and J 5 bases; bases outside gene matches: 5. Material: peripheral blood. The origin of this receptor is a woman of 80 years or more with active or convalescent COVID-19. The chain combines TRBV30 with TRBJ2-3; 7 nucleotides agree with TRBD2. The CDR3 sequence: CAWSVLGGRDTQYF. The CDR3 coding sequence is TGTGCCTGGAGTGTACTGGGGGGGAGAGATACGCAGTATTTT.